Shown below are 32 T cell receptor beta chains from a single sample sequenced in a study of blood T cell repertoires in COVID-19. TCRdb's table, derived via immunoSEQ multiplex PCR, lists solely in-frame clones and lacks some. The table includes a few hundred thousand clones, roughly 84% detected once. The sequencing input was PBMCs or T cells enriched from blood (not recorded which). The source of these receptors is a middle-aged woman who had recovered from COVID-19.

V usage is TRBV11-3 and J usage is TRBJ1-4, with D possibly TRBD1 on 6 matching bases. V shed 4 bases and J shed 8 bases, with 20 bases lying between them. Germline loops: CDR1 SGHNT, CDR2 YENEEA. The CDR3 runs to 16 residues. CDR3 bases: TGTGCCAGCAGCTCGAGAACAGGGAGGGGTCGGGAAAAACTGTTTTTT. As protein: CASSSRTGRGREKLFF.

The CDR3 coding sequence is TGCGCCAGCAGCTCGAAAGACAGCACACTTTATGGCTACACCTTC. It yields the protein CASSSKDSTLYGYTF. The rearrangement links TRBV5-1 to TRBJ1-2; possibly TRBD1 for D (5 bases). Trimming shortened V by 3 bases and J by 5 bases, and 17 bases separated the two germline ends. The germline V gene has CDR1 SGHRS and CDR2 YFSETQ. The CDR3 extends over 15 amino acids. Full variable domain (outside the CDR3, taken from reference TRBV5-1 and TRBJ1-2): KAGVTQTPRYLIKTRGQQVTLSCSPISGHRSVSWYQQTPGQGLQFLFEYFSETQRNKGNFPGRFSGRQFSNSRSEMNVSTLELGDSALYLCASSSKDSTLYGYTFGSGTRLTVV.

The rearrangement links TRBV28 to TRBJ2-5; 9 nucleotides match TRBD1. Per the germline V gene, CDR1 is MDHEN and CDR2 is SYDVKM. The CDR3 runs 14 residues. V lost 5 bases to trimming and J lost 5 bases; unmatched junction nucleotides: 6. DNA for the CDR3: TGTGCCAGCAGTCCCACAGGGGGCCGGGAGACCCAGTACTTC. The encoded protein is CASSPTGGRETQYF.

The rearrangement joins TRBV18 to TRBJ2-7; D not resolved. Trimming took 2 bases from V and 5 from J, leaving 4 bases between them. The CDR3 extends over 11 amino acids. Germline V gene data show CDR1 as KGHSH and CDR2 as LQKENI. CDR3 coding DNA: TGTGCCAGCTCACCAGGCCACGAGCAGTACTTC. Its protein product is CASSPGHEQYF. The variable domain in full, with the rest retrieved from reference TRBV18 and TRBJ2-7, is NAGVMQNPRHLVRRRGQEARLRCSPMKGHSHVYWYRQLPEEGLKFMVYLQKENIIDESGMPKERFSAEFPKEGPSILRIQQVVRGDSAAYFCASSPGHEQYFGPGTRLTVT.

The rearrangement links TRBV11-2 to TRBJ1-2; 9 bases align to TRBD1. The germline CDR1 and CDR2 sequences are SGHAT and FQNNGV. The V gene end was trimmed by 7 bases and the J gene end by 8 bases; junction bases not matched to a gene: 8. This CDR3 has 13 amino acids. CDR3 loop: CASNVQGASGYTF. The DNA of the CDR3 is TGTGCCAGCAACGTACAGGGGGCCAGCGGCTACACCTTC.

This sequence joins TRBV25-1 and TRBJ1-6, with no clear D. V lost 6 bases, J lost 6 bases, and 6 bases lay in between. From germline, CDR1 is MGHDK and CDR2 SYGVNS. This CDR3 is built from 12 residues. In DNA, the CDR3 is TGTGCCAGCAGCACAACTAATTCACCCCTCCACTTT. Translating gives CASSTTNSPLHF.

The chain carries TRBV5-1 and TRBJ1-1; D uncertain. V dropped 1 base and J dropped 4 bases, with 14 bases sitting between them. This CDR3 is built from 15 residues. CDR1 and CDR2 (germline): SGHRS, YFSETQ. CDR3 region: CASSLTSGSGTEAFF. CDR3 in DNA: TGCGCCAGCAGCTTGACGAGCGGGAGCGGCACTGAAGCTTTCTTT.

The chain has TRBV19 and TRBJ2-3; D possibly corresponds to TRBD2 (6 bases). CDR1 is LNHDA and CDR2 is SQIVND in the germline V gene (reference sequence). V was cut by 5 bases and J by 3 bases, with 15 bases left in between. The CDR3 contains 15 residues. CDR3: CASSPLGGSTDTQYF. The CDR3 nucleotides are TGTGCCAGTAGTCCCCTCGGGGGATCGACAGATACGCAGTATTTT.

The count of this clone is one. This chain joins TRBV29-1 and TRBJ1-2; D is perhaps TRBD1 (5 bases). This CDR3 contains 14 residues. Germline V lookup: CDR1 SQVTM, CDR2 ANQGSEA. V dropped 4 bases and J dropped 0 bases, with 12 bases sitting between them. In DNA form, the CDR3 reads TGCAGCGTTGGCCCCAGGGTATCTAACTATGGCTACACCTTC. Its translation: CSVGPRVSNYGYTF.

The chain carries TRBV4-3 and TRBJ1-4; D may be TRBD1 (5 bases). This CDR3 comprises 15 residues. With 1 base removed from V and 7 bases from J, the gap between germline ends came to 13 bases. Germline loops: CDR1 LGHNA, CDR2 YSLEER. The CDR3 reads CASSQGWGDGEKLFF. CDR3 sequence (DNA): TGCGCCAGCAGCCAAGGTTGGGGGGACGGTGAAAAACTGTTTTTT.

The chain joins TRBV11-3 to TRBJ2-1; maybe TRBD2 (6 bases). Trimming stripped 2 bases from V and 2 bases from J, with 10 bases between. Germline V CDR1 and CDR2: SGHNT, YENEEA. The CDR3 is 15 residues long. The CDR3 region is CASSLFSGPYNEQFF. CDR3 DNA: TGTGCCAGCAGCTTATTTAGCGGTCCCTACAATGAGCAGTTCTTC.

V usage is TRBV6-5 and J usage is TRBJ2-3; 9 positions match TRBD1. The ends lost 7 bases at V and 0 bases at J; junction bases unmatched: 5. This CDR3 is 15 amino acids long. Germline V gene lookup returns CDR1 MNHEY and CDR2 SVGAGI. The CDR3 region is CASTGQGFSTDTQYF. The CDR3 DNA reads TGTGCCAGCACAGGACAGGGGTTTAGCACAGATACGCAGTATTTT.

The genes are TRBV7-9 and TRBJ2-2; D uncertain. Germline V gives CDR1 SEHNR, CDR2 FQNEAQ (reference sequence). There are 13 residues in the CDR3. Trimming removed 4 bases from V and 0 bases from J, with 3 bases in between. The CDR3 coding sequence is TGTGCCAGCAGCTCCTCGAACACCGGGGAGCTGTTTTTT. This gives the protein CASSSSNTGELFF.

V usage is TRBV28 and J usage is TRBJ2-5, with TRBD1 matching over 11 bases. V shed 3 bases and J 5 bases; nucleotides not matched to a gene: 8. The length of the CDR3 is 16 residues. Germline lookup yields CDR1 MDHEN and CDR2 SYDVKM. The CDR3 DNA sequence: TGTGCCAGCAGTTTTAGCAGGGGACAGGGGGTCGAGACCCAGTACTTC. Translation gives CASSFSRGQGVETQYF.

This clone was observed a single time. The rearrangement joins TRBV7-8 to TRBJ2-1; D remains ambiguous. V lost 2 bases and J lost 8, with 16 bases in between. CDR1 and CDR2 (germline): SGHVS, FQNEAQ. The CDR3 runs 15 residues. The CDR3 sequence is CASSLSSPSWDEQFF. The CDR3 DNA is TGTGCCAGCAGCTTAAGCAGTCCTAGTTGGGATGAGCAGTTCTTC.

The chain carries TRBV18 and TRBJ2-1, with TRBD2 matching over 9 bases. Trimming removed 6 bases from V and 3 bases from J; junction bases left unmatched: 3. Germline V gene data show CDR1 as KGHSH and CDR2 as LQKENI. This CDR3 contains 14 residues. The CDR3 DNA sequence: TGTGCCAGCTCTAGCGGGAGTGACTACAATGAGCAGTTCTTC. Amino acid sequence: CASSSGSDYNEQFF.

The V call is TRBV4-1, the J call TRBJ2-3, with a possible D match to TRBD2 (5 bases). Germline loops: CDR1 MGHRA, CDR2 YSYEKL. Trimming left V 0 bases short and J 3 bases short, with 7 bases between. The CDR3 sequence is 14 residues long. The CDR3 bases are TGCGCCAGCAGCCAAGAGCCGGGGACAGATACGCAGTATTTT. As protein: CASSQEPGTDTQYF.

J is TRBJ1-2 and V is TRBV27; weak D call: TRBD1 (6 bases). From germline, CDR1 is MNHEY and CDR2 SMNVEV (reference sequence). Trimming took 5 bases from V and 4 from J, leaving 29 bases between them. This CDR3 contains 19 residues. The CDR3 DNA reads TGTGCCAGCAGTCTCAGGGTAGGCAGGGGATTGGCGTGGAGCTATGGCTACACCTTC. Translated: CASSLRVGRGLAWSYGYTF.

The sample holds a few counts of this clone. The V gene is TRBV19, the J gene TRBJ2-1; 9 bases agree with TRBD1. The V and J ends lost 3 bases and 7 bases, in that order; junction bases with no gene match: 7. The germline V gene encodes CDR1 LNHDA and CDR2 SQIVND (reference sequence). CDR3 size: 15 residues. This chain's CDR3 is CASSMSGQGPNEQFF. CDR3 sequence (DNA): TGTGCCAGTAGTATGTCAGGACAGGGGCCGAATGAGCAGTTCTTC.

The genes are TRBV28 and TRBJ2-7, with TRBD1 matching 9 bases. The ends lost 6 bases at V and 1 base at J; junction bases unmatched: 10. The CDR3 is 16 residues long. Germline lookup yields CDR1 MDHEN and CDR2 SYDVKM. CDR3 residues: CASRHPGTGYSYEQYF. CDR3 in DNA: TGTGCCAGCAGGCATCCGGGGACAGGGTATTCCTACGAGCAGTACTTC.

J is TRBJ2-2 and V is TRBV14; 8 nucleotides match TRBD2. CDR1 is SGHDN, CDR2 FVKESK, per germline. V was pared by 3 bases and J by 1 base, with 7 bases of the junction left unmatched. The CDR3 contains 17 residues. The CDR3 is CASSQVVTSVNTGELFF. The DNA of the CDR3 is TGTGCCAGCAGCCAGGTAGTGACTAGCGTGAACACCGGGGAGCTGTTTTTT.

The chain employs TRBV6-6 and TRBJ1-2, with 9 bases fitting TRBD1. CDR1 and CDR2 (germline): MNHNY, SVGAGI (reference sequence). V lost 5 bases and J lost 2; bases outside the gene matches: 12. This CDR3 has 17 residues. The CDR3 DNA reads TGTGCCAGCAGTCGGGACAGGGATGGGTGGTCAAACTATGGCTACACCTTC. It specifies CASSRDRDGWSNYGYTF.

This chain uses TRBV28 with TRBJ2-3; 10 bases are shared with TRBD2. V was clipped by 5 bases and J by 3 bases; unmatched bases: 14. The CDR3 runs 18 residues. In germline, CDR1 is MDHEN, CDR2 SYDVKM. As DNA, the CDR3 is TGTGCCAGCAGTCCCGCAGGGCCTAGCGGGAGAGGGACAGATACGCAGTATTTT. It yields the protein CASSPAGPSGRGTDTQYF.

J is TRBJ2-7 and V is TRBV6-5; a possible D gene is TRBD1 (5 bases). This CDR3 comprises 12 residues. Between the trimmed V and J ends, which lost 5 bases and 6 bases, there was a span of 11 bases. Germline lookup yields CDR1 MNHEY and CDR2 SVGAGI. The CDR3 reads CASSPQGREQYF. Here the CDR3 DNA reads TGTGCCAGCAGTCCTCAGGGTCGCGAGCAGTACTTC.

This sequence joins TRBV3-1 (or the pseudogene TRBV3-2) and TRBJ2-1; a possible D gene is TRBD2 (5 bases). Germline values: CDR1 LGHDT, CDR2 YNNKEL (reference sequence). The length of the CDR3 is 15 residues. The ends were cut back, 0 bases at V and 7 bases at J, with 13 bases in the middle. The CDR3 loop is CASSQDPGNGNEQFF. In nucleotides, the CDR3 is TGTGCCAGCAGCCAAGATCCCGGGAACGGTAATGAGCAGTTCTTC.

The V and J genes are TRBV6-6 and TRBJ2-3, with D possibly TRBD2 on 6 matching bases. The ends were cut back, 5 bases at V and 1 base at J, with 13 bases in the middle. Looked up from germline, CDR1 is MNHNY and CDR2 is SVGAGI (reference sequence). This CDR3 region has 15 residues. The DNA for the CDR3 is TGTGCCAGCAGTGGACGGGAGATGGGCACAGATACGCAGTATTTT. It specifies CASSGREMGTDTQYF.

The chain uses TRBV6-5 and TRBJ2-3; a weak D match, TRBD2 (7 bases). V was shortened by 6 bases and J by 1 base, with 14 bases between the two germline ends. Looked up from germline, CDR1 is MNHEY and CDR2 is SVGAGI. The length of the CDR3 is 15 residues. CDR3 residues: CASRGGDTGTDTQYF. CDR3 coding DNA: TGTGCCAGCAGGGGAGGGGACACTGGCACAGATACGCAGTATTTT.

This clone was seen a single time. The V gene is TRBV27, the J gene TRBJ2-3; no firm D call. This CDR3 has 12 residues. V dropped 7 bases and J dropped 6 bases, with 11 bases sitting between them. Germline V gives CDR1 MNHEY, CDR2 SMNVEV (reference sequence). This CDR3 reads CASTSFSDTQYF. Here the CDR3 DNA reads TGTGCCAGCACTAGTTTCTCGGATACGCAGTATTTT.

CDR3: CASSESGYTGELFF. The CDR3 DNA reads as TGCGCCAGCAGTGAATCCGGGTACACCGGGGAGCTGTTTTTT. The chain has TRBV10-2 and TRBJ2-2; D ambiguous. Germline CDR1 reads WSHSY; CDR2 reads SAAADI. The CDR3 contains 14 residues. V gave up 3 bases and J gave up 3 bases, with 8 bases separating them.

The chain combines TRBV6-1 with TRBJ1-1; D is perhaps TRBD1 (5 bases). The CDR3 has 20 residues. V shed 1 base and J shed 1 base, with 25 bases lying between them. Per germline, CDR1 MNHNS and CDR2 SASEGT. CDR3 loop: CASSEVGLGWNILGNTEAFF. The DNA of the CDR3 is TGTGCCAGCAGTGAAGTGGGGCTAGGTTGGAACATCCTGGGGAACACTGAAGCTTTCTTT.

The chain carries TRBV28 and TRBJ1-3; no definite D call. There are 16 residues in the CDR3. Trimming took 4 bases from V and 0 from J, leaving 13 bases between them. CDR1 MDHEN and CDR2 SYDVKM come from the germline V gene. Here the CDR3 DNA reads TGTGCCAGCAGTTCCGACGGGTTAAGCTCTGGAAACACCATATATTTT. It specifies CASSSDGLSSGNTIYF.

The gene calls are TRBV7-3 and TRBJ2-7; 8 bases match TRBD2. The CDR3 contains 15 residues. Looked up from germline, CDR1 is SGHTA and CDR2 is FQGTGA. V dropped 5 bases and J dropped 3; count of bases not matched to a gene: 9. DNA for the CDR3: TGTGCCAGCAGCATTATAGCGGGAACAATCTACGAGCAGTACTTC. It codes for CASSIIAGTIYEQYF.